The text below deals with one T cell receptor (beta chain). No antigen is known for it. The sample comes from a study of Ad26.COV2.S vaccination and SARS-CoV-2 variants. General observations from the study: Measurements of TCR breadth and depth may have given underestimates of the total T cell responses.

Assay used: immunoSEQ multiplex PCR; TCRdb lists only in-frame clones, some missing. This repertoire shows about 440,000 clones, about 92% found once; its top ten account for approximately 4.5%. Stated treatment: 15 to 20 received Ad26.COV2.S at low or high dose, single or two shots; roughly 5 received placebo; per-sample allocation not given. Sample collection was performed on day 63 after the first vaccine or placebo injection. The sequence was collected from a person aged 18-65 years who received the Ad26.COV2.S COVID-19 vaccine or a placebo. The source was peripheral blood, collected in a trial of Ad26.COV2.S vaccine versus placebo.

The CDR3 bases are TGTGCCAGCAGCTTAGTCCGGAAAAGCGGGAGCAGCGGGGAGCTGTTTTTT. It yields the protein CASSLVRKSGSSGELFF. The rearrangement joins TRBV7-6 to TRBJ2-2; 8 bases align to TRBD2. The CDR3 runs to 17 residues. V shed 1 base, J shed 7 bases, and the junction held 11 bases outside the gene matches. Germline assignment: CDR1 SGHVS and CDR2 FNYEAQ.